A single sample gave rise to the 22 T cell receptor beta chains below, sequenced in a study of shared clonotypes between healthy human individuals (dated by TCRdb to the early 2020s). Library creation used the immunoSEQ multiplex PCR assay. In TCRdb, the immuneACCESS table is reduced to in-frame sequences with V and J assigned. These tables do not hold every clone; where another copy was compared, an unresolved V gene accounts for under half, and the others remain unexplained. The sample yields about 610,000 clones; approximately 96% were counted once. The ten largest clones take up approximately 0.12% of the sample. CD8 naive samples were CD45RO-negative cells positively selected for CCR7, giving a CD45RA+CCR7+ population that excluded TemRA cells. Source material: naive CD8+ T cells sorted from blood. Per the publication, the cell subset or site label means: CD45RA+CCR7+. The receptors shown here come from a woman aged 25 to 39 in good health.

The V gene is TRBV27, the J gene TRBJ1-5; D gene uncertain. V gave up 0 bases and J gave up 5 bases, with 8 bases separating them. CDR1 MNHEY and CDR2 SMNVEV come from the germline V gene (reference sequence). The CDR3 runs to 14 residues. The CDR3 DNA is TGTGCCAGCAGTTTATCGGCAGACTATCAGCCCCAGCATTTT. Translating it yields CASSLSADYQPQHF.

This sequence joins TRBV28 and TRBJ1-4, with 7 nucleotides matching TRBD1. Germline V CDR1 and CDR2: MDHEN, SYDVKM. V shed 2 bases and J 3 bases; nucleotides not matched to a gene: 3. The CDR3 sequence is 15 residues long. CDR3 nucleotide sequence: TGTGCCAGCAGTTTACAGGGGGAGGCTAATGAAAAACTGTTTTTT. This translates into CASSLQGEANEKLFF.

The chain couples TRBV9 to TRBJ2-7, with 8 bases that match TRBD1. The CDR3 has 14 residues. Germline trimming cut 3 bases from V and 0 bases from J; bases unmatched to any gene: 2. CDR1 is SGDLS, CDR2 YYNGEE, per germline. The CDR3 DNA is TGTGCCAGCAGCGACGGGACAGGCTCCTACGAGCAGTACTTC. It is translated as CASSDGTGSYEQYF.

The chain combines TRBV28 with TRBJ1-5; D not resolved. V was pared by 4 bases and J by 0 bases, with 10 bases between. Per germline, CDR1 MDHEN and CDR2 SYDVKM. CDR3 length: 15 residues. The CDR3 bases are TGTGCCAGCAGTTCGGACGTTGATAGCAATCAGCCCCAGCATTTT. Translation gives CASSSDVDSNQPQHF.

Turning to this clone: Other DNA sequences in this specimen translate into the identical CDR3. The rearrangement joins TRBV27 to TRBJ2-6, with no clear D. Trimming stripped 0 bases from V and 4 bases from J, with 10 bases between. Germline CDR1 reads MNHEY; CDR2 reads SMNVEV (reference sequence). The CDR3 sequence is 16 residues long. CDR3 protein: CASSLSAGAGANVLTF. DNA of the CDR3: TGTGCCAGCAGTTTATCTGCCGGCGCCGGGGCCAACGTCCTGACTTTC.

The chain uses TRBV28 and TRBJ2-7; D might be TRBD1 or TRBD2, each matching 6 bases. Per germline, CDR1 MDHEN and CDR2 SYDVKM. This CDR3 has 18 amino acids. Deletions cut 0 bases from V and 2 bases from J, with 20 bases between. Here the CDR3 DNA reads TGTGCCAGCAGTTTATGGGGGGGCGAGGGCGGAAGTACCTACGAGCAGTACTTC. This encodes CASSLWGGEGGSTYEQYF.

CDR3 sequence (DNA): TGTGCCAGCAGCTTAGAGGCTAGCGGATCCTACGAGCAGTACTTC. Translated: CASSLEASGSYEQYF. The rearrangement joins TRBV11-2 to TRBJ2-7; TRBD2 agrees at 7 bases. Per the germline V gene, CDR1 is SGHAT and CDR2 is FQNNGV. The length of the CDR3 is 15 residues. The V gene end was trimmed by 0 bases and the J gene end by 1 base; junction bases not matched to a gene: 3.

The CDR3: CASSGGLASAIYEQYF. As DNA, the CDR3 is TGTGCCAGTAGTGGGGGACTAGCGTCCGCTATCTACGAGCAGTACTTC. The chain is built from TRBV19 and TRBJ2-7; 10 bases align to TRBD2. Germline V gene lookup returns CDR1 LNHDA and CDR2 SQIVND (reference sequence). V dropped 5 bases and J dropped 3; count of bases not matched to a gene: 10. This CDR3 is built from 16 residues.

The V and J genes are TRBV6-1 and TRBJ2-3; 10 bases line up with TRBD2. The length of the CDR3 is 19 residues. In germline, CDR1 is MNHNS, CDR2 SASEGT. Losses at the gene ends were 3 bases for V and 0 bases for J; bases not matched to a gene: 12. CDR3: CASSDRNILAGRSTDTQYF. CDR3 nucleotide sequence: TGTGCCAGCAGTGATCGAAATATACTAGCGGGGAGAAGCACAGATACGCAGTATTTT.

The chain recombines TRBV14 with TRBJ1-2, with D hard to call. V lost 1 base to trimming and J lost 1 base, with 19 bases between them. CDR3 size: 18 residues. Germline lookup yields CDR1 SGHDN and CDR2 FVKESK. The CDR3 nucleotides read TGTGCCAGCAGCCAAGGCCTACTAGACCCCACAGATAACTATGGCTACACCTTC. Amino acids: CASSQGLLDPTDNYGYTF.

The CDR3 region is CASRVGQGGSGELFF. DNA of the CDR3: TGTGCCAGCAGGGTGGGACAGGGAGGAAGCGGGGAGCTGTTTTTT. The rearrangement links TRBV2 to TRBJ2-2; 9 nucleotides line up with TRBD1. The junction had 9 bases not matched to a gene; V was cut back by 6 bases and J by 7 bases. From germline, CDR1 is SNHLY and CDR2 FYNNEI. The CDR3 consists of 15 residues.

This chain uses TRBV5-1 with TRBJ2-1; 8 bases fit TRBD2. The V gene end was trimmed by 3 bases and the J gene end by 5 bases; junction bases not matched to a gene: 4. The CDR3 runs 14 residues. Looked up from germline, CDR1 is SGHRS and CDR2 is YFSETQ. CDR3 residues: CASSSGTRDNEQFF. CDR3 nucleotides: TGCGCCAGCAGCTCCGGGACTAGGGACAATGAGCAGTTCTTC.

The chain recombines TRBV28 with TRBJ2-2, with unresolved D. The CDR3 has 14 amino acids. CDR1 and CDR2 (germline): MDHEN, SYDVKM. V was trimmed by 7 bases and J by 2 bases, leaving 11 bases between them. This chain's CDR3 is CASTWFLNTGELFF. CDR3 sequence (DNA): TGTGCCAGCACCTGGTTCTTAAACACCGGGGAGCTGTTTTTT.

This chain connects TRBV28 to TRBJ2-7, with 7 bases identical to TRBD2. The CDR3 runs 13 residues. Germline V gene data show CDR1 as MDHEN and CDR2 as SYDVKM. The J segment lost 3 bases and the V segment lost 6 bases, leaving 5 bases of the junction unmatched. CDR3 DNA sequence: TGTGCCAGCAGCATCAGCGGGGACTACGAGCAGTACTTC. Translating it yields CASSISGDYEQYF.

This rearrangement joins TRBV19 to TRBJ2-7; the match to TRBD2 covers 13 bases. V lost 3 bases, J lost 4 bases, and 6 bases stayed unmatched. Germline V CDR1 and CDR2: LNHDA, SQIVND (reference sequence). The CDR3 is 16 amino acids. This CDR3 is CASSIQLAGGSYEQYF. CDR3 nucleotides: TGTGCCAGTAGTATCCAACTAGCGGGAGGGTCATACGAGCAGTACTTC.

The rearrangement uses TRBV7-9 and TRBJ1-2; D possibly corresponds to TRBD1 (6 bases). CDR3 size: 15 residues. V lost 4 bases and J lost 4, with 16 bases in between. Germline CDR1 reads SEHNR; CDR2 reads FQNEAQ (reference sequence). The CDR3, as DNA: TGTGCCAGCAGCTCCCCAGGGGTGGGAGGCTATGGCTACACCTTC. Protein sequence: CASSSPGVGGYGYTF.

This clone has only one observation. This rearrangement joins TRBV29-1 to TRBJ2-3; 9 nucleotides agree with TRBD1. The CDR3 extends over 12 amino acids. The germline gives CDR1 SQVTM, CDR2 ANQGSEA. After removal of 7 bases from V and 6 bases from J, the junction contained 5 bases not matched to a gene. Here the CDR3 reads CSADRGYDTQYF. CDR3 nucleotide sequence: TGCAGCGCAGACAGGGGGTACGATACGCAGTATTTT.

This clone appeared once. The chain links TRBV5-1 to TRBJ2-4, with D maybe TRBD1 (5 bases). This CDR3 comprises 16 residues. V was pared by 2 bases and J by 3 bases, with 15 bases between. Germline V CDR1 and CDR2: SGHRS, YFSETQ. The CDR3 DNA sequence: TGCGCCAGCAGCTTTAACGAACAGGACCTCAAAAACATTCAGTACTTC. Translated, it gives CASSFNEQDLKNIQYF.

The CDR3 spells CASSTRQGAAFF. The CDR3 DNA follows: TGTGCCAGCAGCACGCGACAGGGGGCAGCTTTCTTT. The rearrangement links TRBV13 to TRBJ1-1; 10 nucleotides agree with TRBD1. This CDR3 comprises 12 residues. With 5 bases clipped from V and 10 bases from J, the junction kept 4 bases outside the gene matches. Germline V gives CDR1 PRHDT, CDR2 FYEKMQ (reference sequence).

The rearrangement joins TRBV27 to TRBJ2-1; TRBD2 aligns across 10 bases. The CDR3 sequence is 16 residues long. V shed 6 bases, J shed 5 bases, and the junction held 10 bases outside the gene matches. From germline, CDR1 is MNHEY and CDR2 SMNVEV (reference sequence). The CDR3 DNA sequence: TGTGCCAGCAGAGTTCTAGCGGGAGTTGGGAACAATGAGCAGTTCTTC. The encoded protein is CASRVLAGVGNNEQFF.

The rearrangement joins TRBV5-1 to TRBJ2-7; perhaps TRBD2 as D (6 bases). The CDR3 runs 14 residues. The V gene's germline CDR1 is SGHRS and CDR2 YFSETQ. V was pared by 4 bases and J by 4 bases, with 15 bases between. The CDR3 region has the DNA TGCGCCAGCAGCCCTGTGCCAGGGAGGTACGAGCAGTACTTC. Protein sequence: CASSPVPGRYEQYF.

This clone was detected once. V usage is TRBV9 and J usage is TRBJ1-2; 12 bases fit TRBD1. The CDR3 runs to 14 residues. The V gene's germline CDR1 is SGDLS and CDR2 YYNGEE. Trimming took 4 bases from V and 8 from J; bases not matched to a gene: 6. In DNA, the CDR3 is TGTGCCAGCAGCATGGGACAGGGGGCAAGGGGCTACACCTTC. Its translation is CASSMGQGARGYTF.